The rows below give T cell receptor beta chains drawn from one sample of a study of blood T cell repertoires in COVID-19. Sequencing was performed with immunoSEQ multiplex PCR; in TCRdb, only in-frame clones are kept and a portion is missing. This sample yields tens of thousands of clones, of which around nine tenths are seen a single time; about 5% belongs to the top ten. The sequenced material came from peripheral blood. The receptor set was obtained from a woman aged 80 or older with acute or convalescent COVID-19. The CDR3 runs from the conserved cysteine through the conserved F or W. D genes are given only for firm matches. The listing skips clone size in some rows; elsewhere it reads once, few, many or a size class.

clone size: NA; J gene: TRBJ2-1; D gene: NA; V gene: TRBV15; CDR3 protein: CATSWGTPQGGYEQFF; CDR3 DNA: TGTGCCACCAGCTGGGGGACTCCCCAGGGGGGTTATGAGCAGTTCTTC
clone size: NA; J gene: TRBJ1-5; D gene: NA; V gene: TRBV10-2; CDR3 protein: CASSESLGGNQPQHF; CDR3 DNA: TGCGCCAGCAGTGAGTCGCTAGGGGGCAATCAGCCCCAGCATTTT
clone size: NA; J gene: TRBJ1-4; D gene: NA; V gene: TRBV6-5; CDR3 protein: CASSYSSNEKLFF; CDR3 DNA: TGTGCCAGCAGTTACTCGAGTAATGAAAAACTGTTTTTT
clone size: NA; J gene: TRBJ2-6; D gene: TRBD2; V gene: TRBV3-1/TRBV3-2; CDR3 protein: CASSPTAGGVGANVLTF; CDR3 DNA: TGTGCCAGCAGCCCGACCGCCGGGGGGGTCGGGGCCAACGTCCTGACTTTC
clone size: NA; J gene: TRBJ2-3; D gene: TRBD2; V gene: TRBV7-2; CDR3 protein: CASSSQLAGGDTQYF; CDR3 DNA: TGTGCCAGCAGCTCCCAGCTAGCGGGGGGAGATACGCAGTATTTT
clone size: NA; J gene: TRBJ1-2; D gene: NA; V gene: TRBV11-2; CDR3 protein: CASSLEQGLPERNYGYTF; CDR3 DNA: TGTGCCAGCAGCTTAGAACAGGGTCTACCTGAGCGCAACTATGGCTACACCTTC
clone size: NA; J gene: TRBJ2-3; D gene: NA; V gene: TRBV18; CDR3 protein: CASSSGLLTDTQYF; CDR3 DNA: TGTGCCAGCTCGTCCGGTCTTCTCACAGATACGCAGTATTTT
clone size: NA; J gene: TRBJ1-1; D gene: NA; V gene: TRBV5-5; CDR3 protein: CASSSGSVVNTEAFF; CDR3 DNA: TGTGCCAGCAGCTCAGGGTCCGTGGTGAACACTGAAGCTTTCTTT
clone size: NA; J gene: TRBJ1-1; D gene: NA; V gene: TRBV6-5; CDR3 protein: CASSRGRANTEAFF; CDR3 DNA: TGTGCCAGCAGCCGAGGCAGGGCGAACACTGAAGCTTTCTTT
clone size: once; J gene: TRBJ1-3; D gene: NA; V gene: TRBV3-1/TRBV3-2; CDR3 protein: CASSQDVSGFFGNTIYF; CDR3 DNA: TGTGCCAGCAGCCAAGACGTTTCGGGTTTTTTTGGAAACACCATATATTTT
clone size: NA; J gene: TRBJ1-1; D gene: TRBD1; V gene: TRBV25-1; CDR3 protein: CASSPHRTGQNTEAFF; CDR3 DNA: TGTGCCAGCAGTCCCCATAGGACAGGGCAGAACACTGAAGCTTTCTTT
clone size: NA; J gene: TRBJ2-6; D gene: TRBD1; V gene: TRBV6-2/TRBV6-3; CDR3 protein: CASSPHGQGLDSGANVLTF; CDR3 DNA: TGTGCCAGCAGTCCCCACGGACAGGGCCTAGACTCTGGGGCCAACGTCCTGACTTTC
clone size: NA; J gene: TRBJ1-1; D gene: TRBD1; V gene: TRBV7-9; CDR3 protein: CASSAATGGKTEAFF; CDR3 DNA: TGTGCCAGCAGCGCGGCGACAGGGGGAAAGACTGAAGCTTTCTTT
clone size: once; J gene: TRBJ2-5; D gene: TRBD2; V gene: TRBV6-6; CDR3 protein: CASSRAKPTSGGRQETQYF; CDR3 DNA: TGTGCCAGCAGTCGAGCCAAGCCCACTAGCGGGGGGCGCCAAGAGACCCAGTACTTC
clone size: NA; J gene: TRBJ2-2; D gene: NA; V gene: TRBV5-1; CDR3 protein: CASSPGPEATGELFF; CDR3 DNA: TGCGCCAGCAGCCCAGGGCCCGAAGCCACCGGGGAGCTGTTTTTT
clone size: NA; J gene: TRBJ1-2; D gene: NA; V gene: TRBV2; CDR3 protein: CASRLPGALGYTF; CDR3 DNA: TGTGCCAGCAGACTACCAGGGGCTCTTGGCTACACCTTC
clone size: NA; J gene: TRBJ1-1; D gene: TRBD1; V gene: TRBV19; CDR3 protein: CASSIGGTGGTEAFF; CDR3 DNA: TGTGCCAGTAGTATAGGCGGGACAGGCGGGACTGAAGCTTTCTTT
clone size: NA; J gene: TRBJ1-2; D gene: TRBD1; V gene: TRBV7-9; CDR3 protein: CASSLTGTGEGHGYTF; CDR3 DNA: TGTGCCAGCAGCTTAACCGGGACAGGGGAGGGGCACGGCTACACCTTC
clone size: NA; J gene: TRBJ1-4; D gene: NA; V gene: TRBV18; CDR3 protein: CASSPGGASEKLFF; CDR3 DNA: TGTGCCAGCTCGCCCGGCGGGGCCTCAGAAAAACTGTTTTTT
clone size: NA; J gene: TRBJ2-2; D gene: TRBD2; V gene: TRBV5-6; CDR3 protein: CASSLVLAGARNTGELFF; CDR3 DNA: TGTGCCAGCAGCTTGGTGCTAGCGGGGGCCCGTAACACCGGGGAGCTGTTTTTT
clone size: NA; J gene: TRBJ1-5; D gene: TRBD1; V gene: TRBV6-5; CDR3 protein: CASSYGQGGNQPQHF; CDR3 DNA: TGTGCCAGCAGTTACGGACAGGGAGGTAATCAGCCCCAGCATTTT
clone size: NA; J gene: TRBJ2-6; D gene: TRBD1; V gene: TRBV3-1/TRBV3-2; CDR3 protein: CASSQEVTGASSGANVLTF; CDR3 DNA: TGTGCCAGCAGCCAAGAAGTAACAGGGGCCTCCTCTGGGGCCAACGTCCTGACTTTC
clone size: few; J gene: TRBJ1-2; D gene: TRBD1; V gene: TRBV12-3/TRBV12-4; CDR3 protein: CASRNRGGYTF; CDR3 DNA: TGTGCCAGCCGAAACAGGGGTGGCTACACCTTC
clone size: NA; J gene: TRBJ2-3; D gene: TRBD2; V gene: TRBV2; CDR3 protein: CASSASGASSDTQYF; CDR3 DNA: TGTGCCAGCAGTGCTAGCGGGGCTTCGTCAGATACGCAGTATTTT